This T cell receptor beta chain was obtained from a study of cytomegalovirus exposure and HLA in healthy donors. As for the study in general: Around four fifths of a few hundred genotyped donors fell in the Caucasian-associated ancestry cluster. Whole-study findings and limits: A later examination showed that TCR association rates differed by HLA locus, with DRB1 most and HLA-C fewest. A missense variant in DCLRE1C was later tied to TCR beta V- and J-gene trimming. In an earlier analysis, about 87% or about 30%: the productive usage of most TCR beta V segments.

Comments on this clone: Its antigen is still unknown.

The PCR employed 60 Vbeta primers together with 13 Jbeta primers. Repertoires were generated with immunoSEQ multiplex PCR, while TCRdb's copy carries only in-frame clones and drops some. The sample carries about 190,000 clones, over 70% recorded once. This CDR3 region has 19 residues. The germline V gene encodes CDR1 SGHNT and CDR2 YENEEA. The J segment lost 0 bases and the V segment lost 0 bases, leaving 11 bases of the junction unmatched. V and J are TRBV11-3 and TRBJ2-1; TRBD2 agrees at 7 bases. The material sequenced was PBMCs. The TCR originated in a woman in her twenties or thirties in good health and CMV-seropositive. The CDR3 nucleotides are TGTGCCAGCAGCTTAGATAGCCGAGACGGGAGGCTCTCCTACAATGAGCAGTTCTTC. This translates into CASSLDSRDGRLSYNEQFF.